These 30 T cell receptor beta chains share one sample of origin, sequenced in a study of PD-L1 blockade in urothelial cancer. Clones were sequenced by immunoSEQ multiplex PCR, and TCRdb holds only the in-frame ones, with some missing. The sample has more than 90,000 clones, 87% seen once. Stated time point: pretreatment peripheral blood. The starting material was PBMCs, obtained around atezolizumab (anti-PD-L1) treatment. The source of these receptors is a man between 60 and 75 years old with urothelial cancer.

V usage is TRBV2 and J usage is TRBJ2-4; 8 nucleotides line up with TRBD2. The V segment lost 3 bases and the J segment 10 bases; nucleotides outside the gene matches: 2. The germline V gene has CDR1 SNHLY and CDR2 FYNNEI. This CDR3 has 12 amino acids. The CDR3 nucleotides are TGTGCCAGCAGTGATCGCGGGAGGATTCAGTACTTC. Encoded protein: CASSDRGRIQYF.

The J gene is TRBJ1-1, the V gene TRBV5-4, with TRBD1 matching 7 bases. This CDR3 has 15 residues. The V and J ends lost 4 bases and 4 bases, in that order; junction bases with no gene match: 10. Germline V gene data show CDR1 as SGHNT and CDR2 as YYREEE (reference sequence). CDR3 sequence: CASSTQGLASTEAFF. CDR3 sequence (DNA): TGTGCCAGCAGCACACAGGGGCTGGCCAGCACTGAAGCTTTCTTT.

The rearrangement joins TRBV6-1 to TRBJ2-1, with 9 positions matching TRBD2. Unmatched junction bases numbered 2, after V lost 3 bases and J lost 2 bases. The CDR3 spans 15 residues. Germline CDR1 and CDR2: MNHNS and SASEGT. CDR3 nucleotides: TGTGCCAGCAGTGACGCTAGCGGGACCTACAATGAGCAGTTCTTC. It yields the protein CASSDASGTYNEQFF.

The chain recombines TRBV19 with TRBJ1-1; TRBD1 matches 9 bases. The germline CDR1 and CDR2 sequences are LNHDA and SQIVND (reference sequence). V lost 5 bases, J lost 4 bases, and 8 bases stayed unmatched. This CDR3 comprises 15 residues. CDR3 nucleotide sequence: TGTGCCAGTAGTTCCAGGACAGGGGATGGCACTGAAGCTTTCTTT. It yields the protein CASSSRTGDGTEAFF.

This chain connects TRBV4-2 to TRBJ2-1, with a tentative D call TRBD1 (6 bases). V was clipped by 0 bases and J by 1 base, with 10 bases between them. The CDR3 covers 16 residues. Germline assignment: CDR1 LGHNA and CDR2 YNFKEQ. The CDR3 here is CASSQEVGGSYNEQFF. The CDR3 coding sequence is TGTGCCAGCAGCCAAGAGGTAGGGGGATCCTACAATGAGCAGTTCTTC.

The V gene is TRBV29-1, the J gene TRBJ2-5, with TRBD2 identical over 10 bases. J lost 1 base, V lost 4 bases, and 6 bases had no gene match. Germline V gene data show CDR1 as SQVTM and CDR2 as ANQGSEA. The CDR3 loop spans 15 amino acids. This chain's CDR3 is CSVVLAGGLQETQYF. The CDR3 DNA reads TGCAGCGTTGTTTTAGCGGGAGGACTCCAAGAGACCCAGTACTTC.

V and J are TRBV10-3 and TRBJ1-1; the match to TRBD1 covers 8 bases. Germline CDR1 and CDR2: ENHRY and SYGVKD. The CDR3 totals 15 residues. Germline trimming cut 5 bases from V and 4 bases from J; bases unmatched to any gene: 9. The CDR3 sequence is CAISTGRGQTTEAFF. The DNA of the CDR3 is TGTGCCATCAGTACCGGCAGGGGGCAGACCACTGAAGCTTTCTTT.

This clone has just one count. This chain joins TRBV28 and TRBJ2-3; no clear D. This CDR3 region has 15 residues. Germline values: CDR1 MDHEN, CDR2 SYDVKM. V was pared by 5 bases and J by 0 bases, with 12 bases between. The CDR3 DNA sequence: TGTGCCAGCAGTCCCCATGGGCCCAGCACAGATACGCAGTATTTT. It yields the protein CASSPHGPSTDTQYF.

The chain has TRBV29-1 and TRBJ2-3, with D unclear. The CDR3 covers 13 residues. With 6 bases removed from V and 2 bases from J, the gap between germline ends came to 12 bases. The germline V gene encodes CDR1 SQVTM and CDR2 ANQGSEA. The CDR3 sequence is CSVEVQATDTQYF. The DNA of the CDR3 is TGCAGCGTAGAGGTCCAAGCCACAGATACGCAGTATTTT.

The sample holds one count of this clone. CDR3 sequence: CASSLGDRVLTNYGYTF. CDR3 coding DNA: TGTGCCAGCAGTTTGGGGGACAGGGTTTTGACTAACTATGGCTACACCTTC. V gene TRBV28 combines with J gene TRBJ1-2, with 9 bases aligning to TRBD1. V was clipped by 3 bases and J by 0 bases; unmatched bases: 8. Germline CDR1 is MDHEN and CDR2 is SYDVKM. This CDR3 has 17 amino acids.

The chain joins TRBV9 to TRBJ2-3, with D possibly matching TRBD1 (6 bases). CDR3 length equals 14 residues. The V and J ends lost 4 bases and 6 bases respectively, with 15 bases between them. Germline loops: CDR1 SGDLS, CDR2 YYNGEE. CDR3: CASSTGQAHDTQYF. The CDR3 nucleotides read TGTGCCAGCAGCACGGGACAAGCCCACGATACGCAGTATTTT.

This chain connects TRBV5-1 to TRBJ1-5; TRBD1 matches at 11 bases. Per germline, CDR1 SGHRS and CDR2 YFSETQ. The CDR3 runs to 15 residues. Germline trimming cut 4 bases from V and 4 bases from J; bases unmatched to any gene: 4. CDR3 bases: TGCGCCAGCAGCGCGGGACAGGGGGATAATCAGCCCCAGCATTTT. This gives the protein CASSAGQGDNQPQHF.

V gene TRBV18 combines with J gene TRBJ1-1; 8 bases match TRBD1. CDR1 KGHSH and CDR2 LQKENI come from the germline V gene. The V segment lost 0 bases and the J segment 4 bases; nucleotides outside the gene matches: 7. The CDR3 spans 16 residues. The CDR3 region is CASSPPSTGAGTEAFF. The CDR3 DNA follows: TGTGCCAGCTCACCACCCTCGACAGGGGCGGGCACTGAAGCTTTCTTT.

V usage is TRBV7-3 and J usage is TRBJ2-2; 7 bases are shared with TRBD1. J lost 1 base, V lost 5 bases, and 4 bases had no gene match. Germline loops: CDR1 SGHTA, CDR2 FQGTGA. The CDR3 contains 15 residues. The CDR3 bases are TGTGCCAGCAGCCTGGGACAGCTGAACACCGGGGAGCTGTTTTTT. Protein: CASSLGQLNTGELFF.

This clone was detected only a few times. The J gene is TRBJ2-7, the V gene TRBV7-6; D remains unclear. CDR1 is SGHVS, CDR2 FNYEAQ, per germline. Trimming removed 2 bases from V and 5 bases from J, with 10 bases in between. The CDR3 is 13 amino acids. The CDR3 DNA sequence: TGTGCCAGCAGCTTATACGGTACGGACGAGCAGTACTTC. Translated, it gives CASSLYGTDEQYF.

The chain joins TRBV7-2 to TRBJ2-1, with 7 bases matching TRBD1. The V gene end was trimmed by 5 bases and the J gene end by 0 bases; junction bases not matched to a gene: 7. The CDR3 is made up of 16 amino acids. Germline assignment: CDR1 SGHTA and CDR2 FQGNSA. CDR3 in amino acids: CASSRSWTGSYNEQFF. The CDR3 coding sequence is TGTGCCAGCAGCCGTAGCTGGACAGGCTCCTACAATGAGCAGTTCTTC.

This chain uses TRBV9 with TRBJ2-7, with 9 bases fitting TRBD2. The trim removed 5 bases at V and 1 base at J, leaving 7 bases unmatched. The CDR3 spans 15 residues. Germline V gene lookup returns CDR1 SGDLS and CDR2 YYNGEE. CDR3 DNA sequence: TGTGCCAGCAGTTCTCTAGCGGGACTATCCTACGAGCAGTACTTC. Its translation: CASSSLAGLSYEQYF. Combining the CDR3 with reference TRBV9 and TRBJ2-7 gives the whole variable domain DSGVTQTPKHLITATGQRVTLRCSPRSGDLSVYWYQQSLDQGLQFLIQYYNGEERAKGNILERFSAQQFPDLHSELNLSSLELGDSALYFCASSSLAGLSYEQYFGPGTRLTVT.

The V gene is TRBV5-1, the J gene TRBJ2-1; D unclear. Trimming cost V 1 base and J 8 bases, with 4 bases left between them. CDR3 length: 11 residues. Germline V gene data show CDR1 as SGHRS and CDR2 as YFSETQ. The CDR3 reads CASSLQYEQFF. DNA of the CDR3: TGCGCCAGCAGCTTGCAATATGAGCAGTTCTTC.

The V gene is TRBV5-1, the J gene TRBJ1-4; TRBD1 matches at 9 bases. The V gene end was trimmed by 4 bases and the J gene end by 8 bases; junction bases not matched to a gene: 15. CDR3 size: 17 residues. From germline, CDR1 is SGHRS and CDR2 YFSETQ. The CDR3 region has the DNA TGCGCCAGCAGCACCGGGACAGGGCTTTTAGTCGGCGAAAAACTGTTTTTT. The encoded protein is CASSTGTGLLVGEKLFF.

This chain uses TRBV19 with TRBJ2-3, with 9 bases fitting TRBD1. This CDR3 spans 15 amino acids. The germline gives CDR1 LNHDA, CDR2 SQIVND (reference sequence). V shed 3 bases, J shed 3 bases, and the junction held 4 bases outside the gene matches. The CDR3 nucleotides read TGTGCCAGTAGTATTGATGGACAGGGGACAGATACGCAGTATTTT. It yields the protein CASSIDGQGTDTQYF.

The chain has TRBV9 and TRBJ2-5; 8 positions agree with TRBD1. Germline values: CDR1 SGDLS, CDR2 YYNGEE. This CDR3 spans 15 amino acids. V shed 4 bases, J shed 5 bases, and the junction held 10 bases outside the gene matches. The CDR3 reads CASSKARGQGETQYF. The CDR3 DNA reads as TGTGCCAGCAGCAAGGCCAGGGGGCAAGGGGAGACCCAGTACTTC.

This clone turned up a few times. The chain recombines TRBV9 with TRBJ2-7; D uncertain. The CDR3 extends over 14 amino acids. The V gene's germline CDR1 is SGDLS and CDR2 YYNGEE. V was clipped by 3 bases and J by 0 bases, with 10 bases between them. CDR3 coding DNA: TGTGCCAGCAGCGCCCTGGGCTCCTCCTACGAGCAGTACTTC. Its translation: CASSALGSSYEQYF.

This chain links TRBV2 with TRBJ2-1, with no clear D. The CDR3 sequence is 14 residues long. Trimming left V 4 bases short and J 5 bases short, with 12 bases between. Germline lookup yields CDR1 SNHLY and CDR2 FYNNEI. The CDR3 sequence is CASSVWANNNEQFF. CDR3 coding DNA: TGTGCCAGCAGTGTGTGGGCTAACAACAATGAGCAGTTCTTC.

The rearrangement uses TRBV4-1 and TRBJ1-4; 8 bases align to TRBD1. V lost 3 bases to trimming and J lost 8 bases; unmatched junction nucleotides: 5. Per the germline V gene, CDR1 is MGHRA and CDR2 is YSYEKL. This CDR3 is built from 14 residues. This CDR3 is CASSQDRVVEKLFF. The CDR3 DNA follows: TGCGCCAGCAGCCAGGACAGGGTGGTAGAAAAACTGTTTTTT.

The rearrangement uses TRBV10-3 and TRBJ2-2, with 10 bases matching TRBD2. CDR1 and CDR2 from the germline V gene are ENHRY and SYGVKD. Germline trimming cut 11 bases from V and 6 bases from J; bases unmatched to any gene: 12. This CDR3 has 15 residues. The CDR3 region has the DNA TGTGCCGCCCGCCCGGGACTAGCGATTCCCGGGGAGCTGTTTTTT. It codes for CAARPGLAIPGELFF.

This clone occurred once. V and J are TRBV4-2 and TRBJ1-2, with a tentative D call TRBD1 (5 bases). The germline V gene encodes CDR1 LGHNA and CDR2 YNFKEQ. Trimming removed 2 bases from V and 3 bases from J, with 19 bases in between. This CDR3 spans 17 amino acids. CDR3 loop: CASSQPPGSRGYYGYTF. CDR3 coding DNA: TGTGCCAGCAGCCAACCTCCCGGGTCCCGGGGGTACTATGGCTACACCTTC.

J is TRBJ2-7 and V is TRBV11-3; 10 nucleotides agree with TRBD1. The V and J ends lost 3 bases and 3 bases, in that order; junction bases with no gene match: 5. CDR3 size: 15 residues. CDR1 SGHNT and CDR2 YENEEA come from the germline V gene. Here the CDR3 DNA reads TGTGCCAGCAGCTTCGGACAGGGGGAAGTCTACGAGCAGTACTTC. The encoded protein is CASSFGQGEVYEQYF.

The chain recombines TRBV27 with TRBJ1-5; 11 bases match TRBD1. The length of the CDR3 is 17 residues. From germline, CDR1 is MNHEY and CDR2 SMNVEV (reference sequence). Losses at the gene ends were 6 bases for V and 2 bases for J; bases not matched to a gene: 9. CDR3 DNA: TGTGCCAGCAGCCTATACCGGGGACAGGGGGGCAATCAGCCCCAGCATTTT. This encodes CASSLYRGQGGNQPQHF.

This clone has just a few counts. The J gene is TRBJ1-1, the V gene TRBV14; D remains unclear. The length of the CDR3 is 13 residues. V was trimmed by 7 bases and J by 0 bases, leaving 9 bases between them. Germline CDR1 SGHDN, CDR2 FVKESK. DNA of the CDR3: TGTGCCAGCACACTAGGCATGAACACTGAAGCTTTCTTT. Translating it yields CASTLGMNTEAFF.

Here the CDR3 DNA reads TGTGCCAGCAGCTTAGAGGGGACAGGGGGGCGAATTGGTAACACTGAAGCTTTCTTT. Protein: CASSLEGTGGRIGNTEAFF. The chain recombines TRBV7-7 with TRBJ1-1; 11 nucleotides align to TRBD1. The V and J ends lost 1 base and 2 bases, in that order; junction bases with no gene match: 12. Germline V gene lookup returns CDR1 SSHAT and CDR2 FNYEAQ (reference sequence). The CDR3 runs to 19 residues.